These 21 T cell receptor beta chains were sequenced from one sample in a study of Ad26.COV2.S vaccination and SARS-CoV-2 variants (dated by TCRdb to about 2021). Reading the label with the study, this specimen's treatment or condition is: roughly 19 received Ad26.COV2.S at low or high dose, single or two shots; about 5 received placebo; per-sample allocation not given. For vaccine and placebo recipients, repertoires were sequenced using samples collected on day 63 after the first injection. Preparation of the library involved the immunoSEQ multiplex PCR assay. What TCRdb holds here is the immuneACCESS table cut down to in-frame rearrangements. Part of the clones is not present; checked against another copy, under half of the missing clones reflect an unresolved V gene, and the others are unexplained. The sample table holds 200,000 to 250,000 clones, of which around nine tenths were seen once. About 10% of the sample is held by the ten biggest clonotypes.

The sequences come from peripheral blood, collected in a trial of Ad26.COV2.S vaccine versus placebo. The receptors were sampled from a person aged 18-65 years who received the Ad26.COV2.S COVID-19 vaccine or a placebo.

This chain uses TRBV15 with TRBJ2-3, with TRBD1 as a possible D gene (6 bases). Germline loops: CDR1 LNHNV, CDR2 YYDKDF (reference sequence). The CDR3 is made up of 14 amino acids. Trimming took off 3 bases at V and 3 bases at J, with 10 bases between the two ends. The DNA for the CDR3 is TGTGCCACCAGCAGGTGGCAGGGGACAGATACGCAGTATTTT. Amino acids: CATSRWQGTDTQYF.

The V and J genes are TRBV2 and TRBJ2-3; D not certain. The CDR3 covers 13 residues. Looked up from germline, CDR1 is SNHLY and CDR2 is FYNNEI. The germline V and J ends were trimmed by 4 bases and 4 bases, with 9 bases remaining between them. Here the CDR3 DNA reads TGTGCCAGCAGTGCTACCTTGGCAGATACGCAGTATTTT. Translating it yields CASSATLADTQYF.

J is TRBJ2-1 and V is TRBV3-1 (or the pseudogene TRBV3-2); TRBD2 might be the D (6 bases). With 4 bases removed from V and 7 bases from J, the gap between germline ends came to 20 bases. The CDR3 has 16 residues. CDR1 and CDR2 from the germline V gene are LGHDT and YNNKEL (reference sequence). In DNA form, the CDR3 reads TGTGCCAGCAGCCCCGTGGCGGCCTTTCGGGAGAATGAGCAGTTCTTC. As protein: CASSPVAAFRENEQFF.

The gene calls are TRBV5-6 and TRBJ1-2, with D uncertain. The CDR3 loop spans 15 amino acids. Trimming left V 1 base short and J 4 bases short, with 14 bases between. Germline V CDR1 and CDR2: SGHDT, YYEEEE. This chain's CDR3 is CASSLSRRWVYGYTF. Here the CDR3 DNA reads TGTGCCAGCAGCTTGAGCCGGAGATGGGTCTATGGCTACACCTTC.

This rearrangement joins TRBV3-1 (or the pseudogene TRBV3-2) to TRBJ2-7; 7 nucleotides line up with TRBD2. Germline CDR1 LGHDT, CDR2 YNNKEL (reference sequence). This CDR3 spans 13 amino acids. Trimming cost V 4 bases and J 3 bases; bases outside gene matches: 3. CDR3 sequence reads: CASSREGDYEQYF. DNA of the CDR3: TGTGCCAGCAGCCGGGAGGGAGACTACGAGCAGTACTTC.

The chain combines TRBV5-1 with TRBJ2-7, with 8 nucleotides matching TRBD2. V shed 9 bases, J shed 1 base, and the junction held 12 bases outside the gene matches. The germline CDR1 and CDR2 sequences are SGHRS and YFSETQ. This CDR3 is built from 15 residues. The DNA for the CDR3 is TGCGCCATCAAAAGTACGGGAGGGGCATCCTACGAGCAGTACTTC. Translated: CAIKSTGGASYEQYF. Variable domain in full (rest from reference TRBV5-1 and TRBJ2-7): KAGVTQTPRYLIKTRGQQVTLSCSPISGHRSVSWYQQTPGQGLQFLFEYFSETQRNKGNFPGRFSGRQFSNSRSEMNVSTLELGDSALYLCAIKSTGGASYEQYFGPGTRLTVT.

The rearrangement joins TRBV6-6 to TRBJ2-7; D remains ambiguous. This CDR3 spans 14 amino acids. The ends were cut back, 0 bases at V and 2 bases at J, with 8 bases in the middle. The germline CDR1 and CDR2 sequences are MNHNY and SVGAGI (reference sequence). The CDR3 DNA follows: TGTGCCAGCAGTTACTCGCCTGCTACCTACGAGCAGTACTTC. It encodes CASSYSPATYEQYF.

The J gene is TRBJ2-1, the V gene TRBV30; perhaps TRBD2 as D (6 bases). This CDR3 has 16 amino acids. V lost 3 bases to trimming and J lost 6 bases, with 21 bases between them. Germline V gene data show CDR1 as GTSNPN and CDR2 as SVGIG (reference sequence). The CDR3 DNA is TGTGCCTGGAGAGTAACCGGGACTGGAAAAATCAATGAGCAGTTCTTC. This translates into CAWRVTGTGKINEQFF.

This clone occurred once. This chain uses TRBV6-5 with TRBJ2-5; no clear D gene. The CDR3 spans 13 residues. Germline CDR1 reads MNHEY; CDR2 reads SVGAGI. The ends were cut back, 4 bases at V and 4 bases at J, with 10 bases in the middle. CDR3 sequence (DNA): TGTGCCAGCAGTTTGACAAAGACAGAGACCCAGTACTTC. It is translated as CASSLTKTETQYF.

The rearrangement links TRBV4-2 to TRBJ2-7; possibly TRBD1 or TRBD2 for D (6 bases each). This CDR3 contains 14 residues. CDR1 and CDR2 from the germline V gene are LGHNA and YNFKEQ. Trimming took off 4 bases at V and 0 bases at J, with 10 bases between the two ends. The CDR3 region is CASSPRGPSYEQYF. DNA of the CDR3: TGTGCCAGCAGCCCACGGGGGCCCTCCTACGAGCAGTACTTC.

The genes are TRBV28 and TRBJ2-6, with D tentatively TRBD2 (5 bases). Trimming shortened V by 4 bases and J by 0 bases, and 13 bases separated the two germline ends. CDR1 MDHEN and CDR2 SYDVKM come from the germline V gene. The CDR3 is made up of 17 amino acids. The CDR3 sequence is CASSYHGLSSGANVLTF. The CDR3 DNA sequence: TGTGCCAGCAGTTACCATGGACTGAGCTCTGGGGCCAACGTCCTGACTTTC. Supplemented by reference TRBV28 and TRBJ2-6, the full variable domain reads DVKVTQSSRYLVKRTGEKVFLECVQDMDHENMFWYRQDPGLGLRLIYFSYDVKMKEKGDIPEGYSVSREKKERFSLILESASTNQTSMYLCASSYHGLSSGANVLTFGAGSRLTVL.

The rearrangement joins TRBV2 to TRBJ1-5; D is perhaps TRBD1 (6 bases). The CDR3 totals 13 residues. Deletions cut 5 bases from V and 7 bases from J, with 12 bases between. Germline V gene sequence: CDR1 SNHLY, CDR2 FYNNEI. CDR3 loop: CASSKTGFQPQHF. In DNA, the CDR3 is TGTGCCAGCAGTAAAACAGGGTTCCAGCCCCAGCATTTT.

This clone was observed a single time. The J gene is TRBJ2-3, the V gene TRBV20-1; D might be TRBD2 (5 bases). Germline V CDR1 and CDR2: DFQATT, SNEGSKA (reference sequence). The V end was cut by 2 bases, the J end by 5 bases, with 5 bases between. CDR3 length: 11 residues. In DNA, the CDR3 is TGCAGTGCTAGAACTAGAGATACGCAGTATTTT. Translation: CSARTRDTQYF.

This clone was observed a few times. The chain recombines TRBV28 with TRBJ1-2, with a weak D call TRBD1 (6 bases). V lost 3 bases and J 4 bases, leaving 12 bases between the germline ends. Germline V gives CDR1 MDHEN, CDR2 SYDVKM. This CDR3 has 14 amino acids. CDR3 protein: CASSFQGRSYGYTF. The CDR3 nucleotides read TGTGCCAGCAGTTTTCAGGGGCGTTCCTATGGCTACACCTTC.

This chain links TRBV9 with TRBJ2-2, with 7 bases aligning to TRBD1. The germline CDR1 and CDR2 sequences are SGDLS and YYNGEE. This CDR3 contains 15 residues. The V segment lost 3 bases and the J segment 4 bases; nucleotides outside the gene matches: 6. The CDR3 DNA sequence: TGTGCCAGCAGCGGAAGTGACAGGGCCACCGGGGAGCTGTTTTTT. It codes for CASSGSDRATGELFF.

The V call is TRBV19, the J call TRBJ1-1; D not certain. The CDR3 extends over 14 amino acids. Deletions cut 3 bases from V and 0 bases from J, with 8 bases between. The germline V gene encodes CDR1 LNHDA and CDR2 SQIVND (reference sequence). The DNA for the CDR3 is TGTGCCAGTAGTATGAGGCCCATGAACACTGAAGCTTTCTTT. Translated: CASSMRPMNTEAFF.

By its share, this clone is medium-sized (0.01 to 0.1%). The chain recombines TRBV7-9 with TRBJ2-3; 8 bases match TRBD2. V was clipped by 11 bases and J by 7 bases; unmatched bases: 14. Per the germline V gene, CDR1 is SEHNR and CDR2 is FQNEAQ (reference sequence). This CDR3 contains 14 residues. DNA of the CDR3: TGTGCCGCGATGCTTAGCGGGGAGGGAAATACGCAGTATTTT. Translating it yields CAAMLSGEGNTQYF. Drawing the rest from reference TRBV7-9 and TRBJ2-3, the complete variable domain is DTGVSQNPRHKITKRGQNVTFRCDPISEHNRLYWYRQTLGQGPEFLTYFQNEAQLEKSRLLSDRFSAERPKGSFSTLEIQRTEQGDSAMYLCAAMLSGEGNTQYFGPGTRLTVL.

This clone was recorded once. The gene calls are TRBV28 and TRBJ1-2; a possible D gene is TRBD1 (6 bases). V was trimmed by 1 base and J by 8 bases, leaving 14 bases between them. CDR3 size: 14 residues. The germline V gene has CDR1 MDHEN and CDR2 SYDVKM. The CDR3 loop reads CASSLSGQGMGYTF. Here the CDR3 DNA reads TGTGCCAGCAGTTTATCCGGGCAGGGGATGGGCTACACCTTC.

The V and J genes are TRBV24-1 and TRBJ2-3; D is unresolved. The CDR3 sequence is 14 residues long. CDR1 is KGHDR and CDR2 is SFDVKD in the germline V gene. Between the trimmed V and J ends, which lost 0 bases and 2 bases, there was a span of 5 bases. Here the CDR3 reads CATSDLWDTDTQYF. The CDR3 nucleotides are TGTGCCACCAGTGATTTGTGGGACACAGATACGCAGTATTTT.

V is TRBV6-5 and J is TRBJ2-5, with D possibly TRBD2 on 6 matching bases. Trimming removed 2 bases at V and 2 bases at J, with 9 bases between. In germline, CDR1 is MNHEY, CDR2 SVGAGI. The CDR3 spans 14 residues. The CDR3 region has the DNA TGTGCCAGCAGTTACCCGGGACTGCAAGAGACCCAGTACTTC. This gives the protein CASSYPGLQETQYF.

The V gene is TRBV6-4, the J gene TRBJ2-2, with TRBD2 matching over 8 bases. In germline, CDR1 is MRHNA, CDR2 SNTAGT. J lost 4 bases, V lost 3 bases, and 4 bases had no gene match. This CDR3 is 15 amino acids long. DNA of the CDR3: TGTGCCAGCAGTGAGGGGAGCGGGGGCACCGGGGAGCTGTTTTTT. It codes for CASSEGSGGTGELFF.